This is a list of T cell receptor beta chains from one sample in a study of CD8+CD57+ T cells in acquired aplastic anemia. TCRdb reprocessed the reads with MiXCR, giving one entry per CDR3 protein. The table shows under 350,000 distinct CDR3 sequences, with about 50% occurring only once. Sequenced input: sorted CD4+, CD8+, or CD8+CD57+ T cells (not recorded which) from PBMCs. The receptors originated from a human donor with aplastic anemia. Both conserved end residues are part of each CDR3. The order of the fields is clone size, D gene, V gene, J gene, CDR3 protein, CDR3 DNA. A D gene is named only where the DNA matches it firmly. Not all rows give a size; the values are once, few, many and, for expanded clones, a class.

once	.	TRBV7-2	TRBJ2-1	CASSQGYYNEQFF	TGTGCCAGCAGCCAGGGGTACTACAATGAGCAGTTCTTC
.	.	TRBV19	TRBJ2-5	CASMEGGRDQETQYF	TGTGCCAGTATGGAGGGGGGCCGTGACCAAGAGACCCAGTACTTC
.	.	TRBV7-8	TRBJ2-1	CASNRAGSSNEQFF	TGTGCCAGCAACCGGGCGGGGTCCTCTAATGAGCAGTTCTTC
few	.	TRBV7-2	TRBJ2-5	CASSSTAQETQYF	TGTGCCAGCAGCTCAACAGCCCAAGAGACCCAGTACTTC
many	TRBD2	TRBV24-1	TRBJ2-1	CATSDSGTSGRFYNEQFF	TGTGCCACCAGTGATTCGGGGACTAGCGGGAGGTTTTACAATGAGCAGTTCTTC
.	TRBD2	TRBV20-1	TRBJ2-3	CSARAGGRAADTQYF	TGCAGTGCTAGGGCGGGGGGGCGGGCAGCAGATACGCAGTATTTT
many	TRBD2	TRBV29-1	TRBJ2-5	CSVSPGTSGETQYF	TGCAGCGTTTCTCCCGGGACTAGCGGAGAGACCCAGTACTTC
.	.	TRBV10-3	TRBJ2-2	CAISARQTNTGELFF	TGTGCCATCAGTGCGCGGCAGACGAACACCGGGGAGCTGTTTTTT
.	.	TRBV9	TRBJ1-6	CASSSRLAGNSPLHF	TGTGCCAGCAGCTCACGACTAGCGGGGAATTCACCCCTCCACTTT
once	TRBD1	TRBV20-1	TRBJ1-4	CSAETGGSEKLFF	TGCAGTGCTGAGACAGGGGGTAGCGAAAAACTGTTTTTT
.	TRBD2	TRBV6-1	TRBJ2-7	CASSEAGGGTYEQYF	TGTGCCAGCAGTGAAGCGGGCGGGGGAACCTACGAGCAGTACTTC
.	.	TRBV25-1	TRBJ2-5	CASSELGYQETQYF	TGTGCCAGCAGTGAACTCGGGTACCAAGAGACCCAGTACTTC
.	TRBD1	TRBV9	TRBJ2-7	CASSPADRGYEQYF	TGTGCCAGCAGCCCCGCGGACAGGGGGTACGAGCAGTACTTC
many	.	TRBV25-1	TRBJ2-5	CASRFGETQYF	TGTGCCAGCAGGTTTGGAGAGACCCAGTACTTC
many	.	TRBV2	TRBJ1-5	CATRYGLSGQPQHF	TGTGCCACAAGGTACGGATTAAGCGGTCAGCCCCAGCATTTT
.	.	TRBV20-1	TRBJ2-7	CSAPWPGTYEQYF	TGCAGTGCCCCCTGGCCGGGGACCTACGAGCAGTACTTC
.	.	TRBV19	TRBJ2-7	CASSKYPDSATYEQYF	TGTGCCAGTAGTAAATATCCTGACAGTGCGACCTACGAGCAGTACTTC
few	TRBD1	TRBV3-1	TRBJ1-4	CASSQLRGPTNEKLFF	TGTGCCAGCAGCCAGCTTAGGGGGCCAACTAATGAAAAACTGTTTTTT
.	TRBD2	TRBV2	TRBJ2-3	CASSPAGVIDTQYF	TGTGCCAGCTCGCCAGCGGGAGTAATAGATACGCAGTATTTT
.	TRBD2	TRBV20-1	TRBJ2-7	CSARDDWAGGAEQYF	TGCAGTGCTAGAGACGACTGGGCGGGAGGGGCCGAGCAGTACTTC
.	.	TRBV10-3	TRBJ2-1	CAISGGPEYNEQFF	TGTGCCATCAGTGGCGGCCCGGAGTACAATGAGCAGTTCTTC
.	.	TRBV19	TRBJ1-1	CASSTRGLGAFF	TGTGCCAGTAGTACCCGGGGTTTGGGGGCTTTCTTT
.	TRBD1	TRBV18	TRBJ1-3	CAGSPATGDRSGNTIYF	TGTGCCGGCTCACCGGCGACAGGGGACCGCTCTGGAAACACCATATATTTT
.	TRBD1	TRBV6-6	TRBJ1-6	CASSYSGQGALLTSPLHF	TGTGCCAGCAGTTACTCCGGACAGGGGGCACTCCTAACTTCACCCCTCCACTTT
few	.	TRBV30	TRBJ2-3	CAWGNPSGAGDTQYF	TGTGCCTGGGGAAACCCGTCAGGGGCGGGAGATACGCAGTATTTT